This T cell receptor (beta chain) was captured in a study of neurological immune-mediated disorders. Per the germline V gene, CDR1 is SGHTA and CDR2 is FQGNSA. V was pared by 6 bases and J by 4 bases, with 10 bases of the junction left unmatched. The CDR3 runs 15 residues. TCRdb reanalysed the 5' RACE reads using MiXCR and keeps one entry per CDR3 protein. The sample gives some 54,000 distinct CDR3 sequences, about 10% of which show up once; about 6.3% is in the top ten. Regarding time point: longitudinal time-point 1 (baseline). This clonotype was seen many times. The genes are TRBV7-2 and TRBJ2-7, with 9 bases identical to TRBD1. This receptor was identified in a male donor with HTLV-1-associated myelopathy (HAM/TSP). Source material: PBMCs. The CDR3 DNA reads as TGTGCCAGCAGATACAAACCGGGACAGGGTTACGAGCAGTACTTC. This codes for CASRYKPGQGYEQYF.